This T cell receptor beta chain was identified in a study of blood T cell repertoires in COVID-19 (dated by TCRdb to about 2020). Turning to the overall study: Samples covering the acute and convalescent phases of COVID-19 were provided by collaborators in the United States, Italy and Spain. The prospective study material was composed of cDNA or gDNA derived from T cells, B-cell-depleted T cells, or PBMCs. The dataset comprised deeply sampled blood TCRbeta repertoires from subjects exposed to, actively infected with, or recovered from COVID-19. A freely available public database, intended as a resource for researchers studying the immune response to SARS-CoV-2, is where the repertoires were released. The samples were drawn from two sources: the first 160 participants of the ongoing ImmuneRACE study, and 1,200 or so subjects contributed by 6 global collaborators. A de-identified subject ID, COVID-19 status, age in years and sex were almost always included in the sample metadata. Where HLA class I and class II types were available, the types were taken from metadata supplied by the sample provider, not from assay-based typing.

The germline V gene gives CDR1 as MNHEY and CDR2 as SVGEGT. V is pruned by 5 bases and J by 3 bases, leaving 6 bases of the junction without a gene match. Spanning cysteine to phenylalanine, the CDR3 consists of 15 amino acids. This entry keeps only the CDR3 DNA: 45 bases, framed from base 1. TCRbeta CDR3 regions were amplified from genomic DNA using the immunoSEQ Assay, a bias-controlled multiplex PCR. In the paper's pipeline: The number of nucleated cells in each sample was estimated from the amplification of reference gene primers within the assay. Sequence reads were collapsed and filtered to measure the absolute abundance of every unique TCRbeta CDR3 rearrangement. Productive Simpson clonality was computed per sample as the square root of Simpson's diversity index over productive rearrangements. In its TCRdb copy, this immuneACCESS table keeps in-frame sequences only and misses some clones. Where compared with another copy, unresolved V genes explain less than half of these, and the others have no known cause. V and J calls and clone size are copied from that table; D and trimming were computed from the DNA. Across this sample there are approximately 220,000 clones, with roughly four fifths seen only once. 4.7% of the sample belongs to the ten largest clones.

Collaborating institutions collected whole blood in K2EDTA tubes following their own protocols. For TCRbeta analysis, collaborators shipped samples as frozen whole blood, isolated PBMCs, or DNA extracted from either of those sample types. The paper as a whole reports these results and caveats: Clinical and demographic metadata were provided uncurated, with the amount varying by source and participant.

About this clone: Its antigen is unknown. One base away there is no much larger clone; base qualities are not given.

This chain is built from TRBV6-2 or TRBV6-3 and TRBJ2-7; 11 central bases correspond to TRBD1. Specimen: peripheral blood. The receptor's source is a woman aged 70-85 years with acute or convalescent COVID-19. The nucleotides are TGTGCCAGCAGTCGTCTCGGGACAGGGGGCTACGAGCAGTACTTC. Translated, this gives CASSRLGTGGYEQYF.